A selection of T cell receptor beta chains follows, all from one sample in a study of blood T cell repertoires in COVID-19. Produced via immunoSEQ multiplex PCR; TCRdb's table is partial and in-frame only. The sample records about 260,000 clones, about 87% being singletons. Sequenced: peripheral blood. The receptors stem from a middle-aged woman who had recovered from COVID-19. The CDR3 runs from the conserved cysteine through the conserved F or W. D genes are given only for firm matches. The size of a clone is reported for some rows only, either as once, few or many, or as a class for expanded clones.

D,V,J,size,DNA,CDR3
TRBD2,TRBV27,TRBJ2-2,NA,TGTGCCAGCAGTTTATACGGGACTAGCCTGAACACCGGGGAGCTGTTTTTT,CASSLYGTSLNTGELFF
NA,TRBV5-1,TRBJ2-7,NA,TGCGCCAGCAGCTTGGGGACAGTCGTCGGCCCGCAGTACTTC,CASSLGTVVGPQYF
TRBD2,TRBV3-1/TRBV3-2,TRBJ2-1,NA,TGTGCCAGCAGCCCCTTGGGACTAGCGGGGCCTCCGAGCAATGAGCAGTTCTTC,CASSPLGLAGPPSNEQFF
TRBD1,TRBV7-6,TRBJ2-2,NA,TGTGCCAGCAGCTTATCGGGACAGGGGGCCGGGGAGCTGTTTTTT,CASSLSGQGAGELFF
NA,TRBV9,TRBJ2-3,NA,TGTGCCAGCAGCGGGAGGGGAGCGTTCGTCGCAGATACGCAGTATTTT,CASSGRGAFVADTQYF
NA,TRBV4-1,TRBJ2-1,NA,TGCGCCAGCAGCCAACTGAGACGGGATGAGCAGTTCTTC,CASSQLRRDEQFF
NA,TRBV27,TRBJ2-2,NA,TGTGCCAGCAGTTTTTTCCCACAGGACACCGGGGAGCTGTTTTTT,CASSFFPQDTGELFF
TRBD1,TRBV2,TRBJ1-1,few,TGTGCCAGCAGTGTCCCGGACAGGGAGTGGGCGGCTTTCTTT,CASSVPDREWAAFF
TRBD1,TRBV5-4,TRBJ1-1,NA,TGTGCCAGCAGCTTGGGGGTCAGGGGGCGAGCTGAAGCTTTCTTT,CASSLGVRGRAEAFF
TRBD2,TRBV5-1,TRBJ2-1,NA,TGCGCCAGCAGCTTCGAGAGCGGGGGCATCTACAATGAGCAGTTCTTC,CASSFESGGIYNEQFF
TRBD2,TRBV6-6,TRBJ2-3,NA,TGTGCCAGCAGTTCCCCCGAGCGGGGTAGCACAGATACGCAGTATTTT,CASSSPERGSTDTQYF
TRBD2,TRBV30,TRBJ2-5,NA,TGTGCCTGGAGTGGTGGTAGCGGGGGCCCTCAAGAGACCCAGTACTTC,CAWSGGSGGPQETQYF
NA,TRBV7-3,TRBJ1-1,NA,TGTGCCAGCAGCCTCAGGGGGAACACTGAAGCTTTCTTT,CASSLRGNTEAFF
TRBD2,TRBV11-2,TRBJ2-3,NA,TGTGCCAGCAACCAGCAGCGGGGGGCGGTGTATTTT,CASNQQRGAVYF
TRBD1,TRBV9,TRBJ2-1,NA,TGTGCCAGCAGCCGCAGGGCGGGGCAGGGGGCGAGGAATGAGCAGTTCTTC,CASSRRAGQGARNEQFF
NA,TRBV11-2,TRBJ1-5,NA,TGTGCCAGCAGCTTGGGTCCCACAGATCAGCCCCAGCATTTT,CASSLGPTDQPQHF
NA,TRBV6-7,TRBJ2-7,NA,TGTGCCAGCAGTTACCCGACCCCTCTAGATGGCTACGAGCAGTACTTC,CASSYPTPLDGYEQYF
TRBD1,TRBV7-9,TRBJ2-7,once,TGTGCCAGCAGCTTATTGCCGGGGACAGGGACCTACGAGCAGTACTTC,CASSLLPGTGTYEQYF
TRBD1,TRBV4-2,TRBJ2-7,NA,TGTGCCAGCAGCCAAGGACAGGGGGCGGGGTACGAGCAGTACTTC,CASSQGQGAGYEQYF
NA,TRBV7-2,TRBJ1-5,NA,TGTGCCAGCAGCTTAGAAGGCGGCAGGGGCAATCAGCCCCAGCATTTT,CASSLEGGRGNQPQHF
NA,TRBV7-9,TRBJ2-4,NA,TGTGCCAGCAGCTTAACGCGGGGCGACAAAAACATTCAGTACTTC,CASSLTRGDKNIQYF
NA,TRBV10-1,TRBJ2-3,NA,TGCGCCAGCAGTTCCGACAGAGGCGGCACAGATACGCAGTATTTT,CASSSDRGGTDTQYF
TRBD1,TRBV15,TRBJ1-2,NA,TGTGCCACCAGCAGAGAGGCAGGGGGATATGGCTACACCTTC,CATSREAGGYGYTF
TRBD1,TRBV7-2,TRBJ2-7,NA,TGTGCCAGCAGCCCCGCAGGGGGCGGAATTTCCTACGAGCAGTACTTC,CASSPAGGGISYEQYF
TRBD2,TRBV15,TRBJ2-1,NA,TGTGCCACCAGCAGAGATCGCGGGGGACCCTACAATGAGCAGTTCTTC,CATSRDRGGPYNEQFF
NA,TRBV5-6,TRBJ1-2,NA,TGTGCCAGCAGCCCCGGACGGACTTATGGCTACACCTTC,CASSPGRTYGYTF
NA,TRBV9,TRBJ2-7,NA,TGTGCCAGCAGCGTAGGAGGGGGACCCACCTACGAGCAGTACTTC,CASSVGGGPTYEQYF
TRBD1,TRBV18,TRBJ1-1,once,TGTGCCAGCTCACCGTTTCGGGACAGGGTCGAAGCTTTCTTT,CASSPFRDRVEAFF
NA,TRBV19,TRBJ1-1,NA,TGTGCCAGTAGTATAGGAGGACAGAGGAACACTGAAGCTTTCTTT,CASSIGGQRNTEAFF
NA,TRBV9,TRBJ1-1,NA,TGTGCCAGCAGCGTCAGGGGAAACACTGAAGCTTTCTTT,CASSVRGNTEAFF
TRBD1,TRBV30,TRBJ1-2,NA,TGTGCCTGGAGTTGGGGGACAGAATATGGCTACACCTTC,CAWSWGTEYGYTF
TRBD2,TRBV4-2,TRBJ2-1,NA,TGTGCCAGCAGCCAAGGAGCGGGGGGGCCAAATGAGCAGTTCTTC,CASSQGAGGPNEQFF
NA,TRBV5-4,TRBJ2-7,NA,TGTGCCAGCAGCTTTAACTCCTACGAGCAGTACTTC,CASSFNSYEQYF
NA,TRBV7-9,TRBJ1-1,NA,TGTGCCAGCCTAGACAGCCGCCTGAACACTGAAGCTTTCTTT,CASLDSRLNTEAFF
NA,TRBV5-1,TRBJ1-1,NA,TGCGCCAGCGGTCCCGGTTGGGCCAATCTGAACACTGAAGCTTTCTTT,CASGPGWANLNTEAFF
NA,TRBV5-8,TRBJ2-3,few,TGTGCCAGCAGCGTCCCGAGGACTGACCCCACAGATACGCAGTATTTT,CASSVPRTDPTDTQYF
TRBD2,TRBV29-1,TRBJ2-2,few,TGCAGCGCTGGGACTACCCCCACCGGGGAGCTGTTTTTT,CSAGTTPTGELFF
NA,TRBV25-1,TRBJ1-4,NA,TGTGCCAGCAGTGATGCCTGGGGGGGAGATGAAAAACTGTTTTTT,CASSDAWGGDEKLFF
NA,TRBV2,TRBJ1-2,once,TGTGCCAGCAGGGTACAGGGTAACTATGGCTACACCTTC,CASRVQGNYGYTF
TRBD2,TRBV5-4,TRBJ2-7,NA,TGTGCCAGCAGCTTGGGGCTAGCGGGGGCTAACGAGCAGTACTTC,CASSLGLAGANEQYF
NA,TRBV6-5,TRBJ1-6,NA,TGTGCCAGCAGCCGTCCCGGGTCACCCCTCCACTTT,CASSRPGSPLHF
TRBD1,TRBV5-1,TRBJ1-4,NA,TGCGCCAGCAGCTTGGGGGACAGGGAGGCTAATGAAAAACTGTTTTTT,CASSLGDREANEKLFF
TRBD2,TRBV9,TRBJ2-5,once,TGTGCCAGCAGCGTAGGAGGGAGGGTTGAGACCCAGTACTTC,CASSVGGRVETQYF
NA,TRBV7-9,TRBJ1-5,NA,TGTGCCAGCAGCTCCGTGAACACATATCAGCCCCAGCATTTT,CASSSVNTYQPQHF
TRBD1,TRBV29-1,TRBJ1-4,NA,TGCAGCGTTGCCCGGGACAGGGACGAAAAACTGTTTTTT,CSVARDRDEKLFF
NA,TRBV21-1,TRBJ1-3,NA,TGTGCCAGCAGCAAAGCCCATCACAACAGCTCTGGAAACACCATATATTTT,CASSKAHHNSSGNTIYF
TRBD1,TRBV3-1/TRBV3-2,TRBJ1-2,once,TGTGCCAGCAGCCAGATAGCCCAGGGGGATGGCTACACCTTC,CASSQIAQGDGYTF
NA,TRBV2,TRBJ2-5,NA,TGTGCCAGCTATCAGGGTGATTGGGGTCTGCGAGAGACCCAGTACTTC,CASYQGDWGLRETQYF
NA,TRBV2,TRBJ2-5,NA,TGTGCCAGCAGTGACGGCAGGGATGGTGAGACCCAGTACTTC,CASSDGRDGETQYF
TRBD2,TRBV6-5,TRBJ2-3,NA,TGTGCCAGCAGTTACGCGGGACTAGCGGGGGGCCCGGGCGAGTATTTT,CASSYAGLAGGPGEYF
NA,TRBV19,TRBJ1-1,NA,TGTGCCAGTAGTATAGGCAGGTTGAACACTGAAGCTTTCTTT,CASSIGRLNTEAFF
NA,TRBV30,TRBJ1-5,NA,TGTGCCTGGAGCGCGGCGGGGGGCTCGAGCAATCAGCCCCAGCATTTT,CAWSAAGGSSNQPQHF
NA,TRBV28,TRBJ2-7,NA,TGTGCCAGCGGGAGGCGGGGAGAGCAGTACTTC,CASGRRGEQYF
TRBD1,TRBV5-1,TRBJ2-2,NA,TGCGCCAGCAGCCGGGACAGGGCGAACACCGGGGAGCTGTTTTTT,CASSRDRANTGELFF
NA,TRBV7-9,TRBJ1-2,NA,TGTGCCAGCAGCTTCCCAGCTAACTATGGCTACACCTTC,CASSFPANYGYTF